This T cell receptor beta chain was observed in a study of T cell responses to AZD1222 COVID-19 vaccine. The V end was cut by 6 bases, the J end by 3 bases, with 11 bases between. This CDR3 has 13 residues. The repertoire was sequenced with immunoSEQ multiplex PCR; TCRdb's copy has only in-frame clones and lacks some. The sample lists some 180,000 clones, 90% to 95% occurring once. The source was peripheral blood, collected 28 days after the second dose of the MenACWY control vaccine. V and J are TRBV12-3 or TRBV12-4 and TRBJ1-1, with D possibly matching TRBD1 (6 bases). The sequence was collected from an adult who received the MenACWY meningococcal vaccine as a control. The CDR3: CASSPGGYTEAFF. CDR3 bases: TGTGCCAGCAGCCCCGGGGGCTACACTGAAGCTTTCTTT.